This entry lists 18 T cell receptor beta chains sequenced from one sample in a study of T cell responses to AZD1222 COVID-19 vaccine. The method was immunoSEQ multiplex PCR; TCRdb's version includes in-frame clones alone and lacks a portion of them. Of more than 100,000 clones in the sample, roughly 89% were seen once. Sequenced here: peripheral blood, sampled on day 0 of AZD1222 vaccination. These receptors all stem from an adult in good health.

This clone appeared a single time. The J gene is TRBJ1-3, the V gene TRBV18, with 8 nucleotides matching TRBD1. V shed 3 bases and J 3 bases; nucleotides not matched to a gene: 10. CDR3 size: 17 residues. Germline CDR1 and CDR2: KGHSH and LQKENI. This CDR3 is CASSPNSQGASGNTIYF. The CDR3 DNA is TGTGCCAGCTCACCGAACAGCCAGGGGGCTAGTGGAAACACCATATATTTT.

V usage is TRBV11-3 and J usage is TRBJ2-1, with D perhaps matching TRBD1 or TRBD2 (5 bases each). CDR1 and CDR2 from the germline V gene are SGHNT and YENEEA. There are 15 residues in the CDR3. Trimming removed 1 base at V and 5 bases at J, with 12 bases between. The CDR3 nucleotides read TGTGCCAGCAGCTTAGGGACGGGGCCTAACAATGAGCAGTTCTTC. This codes for CASSLGTGPNNEQFF.

The genes are TRBV7-2 and TRBJ1-5, with a weak D call TRBD1 (5 bases). CDR3 size: 15 residues. Germline loops: CDR1 SGHTA, CDR2 FQGNSA. Trimming removed 6 bases from V and 4 bases from J, with 16 bases in between. CDR3 sequence reads: CASSSEAGRNQPQHF. The CDR3 DNA reads TGTGCCAGCAGTTCCGAGGCAGGGAGGAATCAGCCCCAGCATTTT.

The chain recombines TRBV27 with TRBJ2-5, with a possible D match to TRBD2 (5 bases). V lost 7 bases to trimming and J lost 5 bases, with 17 bases between them. In germline, CDR1 is MNHEY, CDR2 SMNVEV (reference sequence). This CDR3 is built from 14 residues. The CDR3 DNA is TGTGCCAGCAAGCGGACGGGAATCCTGGAGACCCAGTACTTC. This translates into CASKRTGILETQYF.

This clone has only one observation. This chain joins TRBV7-9 and TRBJ2-1; TRBD1 matches at 8 bases. This CDR3 is 15 amino acids long. The germline V gene has CDR1 SEHNR and CDR2 FQNEAQ (reference sequence). With V trimmed by 1 base and J by 6 bases, 5 bases remained unmatched. The CDR3 loop reads CASSLVPDRGNEQFF. As DNA, the CDR3 is TGTGCCAGCAGCTTAGTCCCCGACAGGGGCAATGAGCAGTTCTTC.

The J gene is TRBJ1-1, the V gene TRBV10-2, with TRBD1 matching over 8 bases. CDR3 length: 13 residues. With 6 bases clipped from V and 4 bases from J, the junction kept 4 bases outside the gene matches. Germline CDR1 reads WSHSY; CDR2 reads SAAADI. The CDR3 spells CASSNDRGTEAFF. The CDR3, as DNA: TGCGCCAGCAGCAATGACAGGGGCACTGAAGCTTTCTTT.

This clone has just one count. The chain links TRBV6-2 or TRBV6-3 to TRBJ2-3; D uncertain. Looked up from germline, CDR1 is MNHEY and CDR2 is SVGEGT. The CDR3 consists of 14 residues. The V and J ends lost 2 bases and 1 base respectively, with 7 bases between them. The CDR3 is CASSYGQRTDTQYF. DNA for the CDR3: TGTGCCAGCAGTTACGGCCAGCGCACAGATACGCAGTATTTT.

This clone was observed a single time. This chain connects TRBV4-1 to TRBJ2-2; 12 nucleotides match TRBD1. This CDR3 spans 17 amino acids. Losses at the gene ends were 1 base for V and 7 bases for J; bases not matched to a gene: 7. Looked up from germline, CDR1 is MGHRA and CDR2 is YSYEKL. The CDR3 DNA reads TGCGCCAGCAGCCAAGCGGGGGACAGGGGGCGCGTCGGGGAGCTGTTTTTT. Its protein product is CASSQAGDRGRVGELFF.

This chain links TRBV7-6 with TRBJ2-1; 8 nucleotides line up with TRBD2. The CDR3 covers 17 residues. The J segment lost 0 bases and the V segment lost 5 bases, leaving 9 bases of the junction unmatched. Germline CDR1 is SGHVS and CDR2 is FNYEAQ. The CDR3 DNA reads as TGTGCCAGCAGCCCCAAGGGACTAGTTAGCTCCTACAATGAGCAGTTCTTC. Translated, it gives CASSPKGLVSSYNEQFF.

The chain couples TRBV5-4 to TRBJ2-1; no clear D gene. This CDR3 spans 12 amino acids. CDR1 and CDR2 (germline): SGHNT, YYREEE (reference sequence). V was shortened by 0 bases and J by 6 bases, with 4 bases between the two germline ends. CDR3 loop: CASSLGSNEQFF. The CDR3 DNA reads TGTGCCAGCAGCTTGGGGAGCAATGAGCAGTTCTTC.

The genes are TRBV28 and TRBJ2-3, with TRBD2 matching over 9 bases. Germline lookup yields CDR1 MDHEN and CDR2 SYDVKM. The CDR3 has 15 residues. V shed 8 bases, J shed 6 bases, and the junction held 12 bases outside the gene matches. CDR3 amino acids: CASLDSGRPWDTQYF. The CDR3 region has the DNA TGTGCCAGCTTGGACAGCGGGAGGCCATGGGATACGCAGTATTTT.

The gene calls are TRBV18 and TRBJ2-7; 7 bases are shared with TRBD1. V lost 3 bases and J lost 9; bases outside the gene matches: 8. Germline CDR1 and CDR2: KGHSH and LQKENI. There are 13 residues in the CDR3. DNA of the CDR3: TGTGCCAGCTCACCGAGACAGGGCGAAGGGCAGTACTTC. Protein sequence: CASSPRQGEGQYF.

The chain joins TRBV6-5 to TRBJ1-6, with D perhaps matching TRBD1 (5 bases). V lost 4 bases to trimming and J lost 5 bases, with 9 bases between them. From germline, CDR1 is MNHEY and CDR2 SVGAGI. This CDR3 is 14 amino acids long. The CDR3 here is CASSLTENNSPLHF. CDR3 DNA: TGTGCCAGCAGTTTGACAGAGAATAATTCACCCCTCCACTTT.

The chain has TRBV28 and TRBJ1-2, with TRBD1 identical over 7 bases. The junction had 7 bases not matched to a gene; V was cut back by 1 base and J by 2 bases. This CDR3 has 16 amino acids. From germline, CDR1 is MDHEN and CDR2 SYDVKM. The CDR3 nucleotides read TGTGCCAGCAGTTTATCCTCGACAGGGAGCAACTATGGCTACACCTTC. Encoded protein: CASSLSSTGSNYGYTF.

This clone was seen once. The genes are TRBV15 and TRBJ1-6; D perhaps matches TRBD1 (6 bases). Trimming cost V 0 bases and J 7 bases, with 16 bases left between them. The germline V gene has CDR1 LNHNV and CDR2 YYDKDF (reference sequence). The CDR3 runs to 17 residues. In DNA form, the CDR3 reads TGTGCCACCAGCAGAGAATGGGGCAGGGGCCTCAATTCACCCCTCCACTTT. As protein: CATSREWGRGLNSPLHF.

The J gene is TRBJ2-3, the V gene TRBV5-1, with TRBD2 matching 7 bases. The CDR3 is 13 residues long. In germline, CDR1 is SGHRS, CDR2 YFSETQ. The V gene end was trimmed by 5 bases and the J gene end by 1 base; junction bases not matched to a gene: 1. CDR3 coding DNA: TGCGCCAGCAGTACTAGCGGCACAGATACGCAGTATTTT. Encoded protein: CASSTSGTDTQYF.

The J gene is TRBJ2-4, the V gene TRBV7-2; 8 positions agree with TRBD2. Germline V gives CDR1 SGHTA, CDR2 FQGNSA. CDR3 length: 12 amino acids. Unmatched junction bases numbered 6, after V lost 4 bases and J lost 13 bases. CDR3 DNA sequence: TGTGCCAGCAGCTCTTTCGGGACTAGACAGTACTTC. This sequence encodes CASSSFGTRQYF.

A few counts support this clone. The chain carries TRBV24-1 and TRBJ1-2; 7 positions agree with TRBD1. J was trimmed by 5 bases and V by 3 bases; bases with no gene match: 5. Germline values: CDR1 KGHDR, CDR2 SFDVKD. The CDR3 is 14 residues long. CDR3 region: CATSDPGQKYGYTF. The CDR3 DNA reads TGTGCCACCAGTGATCCGGGACAGAAATATGGCTACACCTTC.